This paragraph reports one T cell receptor beta chain. CDR1 and CDR2 from the germline V gene are MNHEY and SVGAGI. CDR3 size: 14 residues. Trimming removed 2 bases from V and 0 bases from J, with 8 bases in between. This sample stems from a study of molecular identifiers for immune sequencing clone quantification. Using a CD8+CD4-CCR7+CD45RA+ phenotype, naive CD8 T cells were sorted. TCRdb re-called the PCR reads through MiXCR, storing one row per CDR3 protein. The sample has about 630,000 distinct CDR3 sequences; roughly 23% are singletons. This clonotype was sampled from a human donor in good health. Some libraries in this study had Jurkat cell RNA spiked in. The genes are TRBV6-5 and TRBJ2-7; TRBD2 might be the D (6 bases). Sequencing input: naive CD8+ T cells from blood, with Jurkat cell RNA spiked in. Subset reported: FACS-sorted CD8+CD4-CCR7+CD45RA+ naive T cells. For the CDR3, the DNA is TGTGCCAGCAGTTACGGCGGGGACTCCTACGAGCAGTACTTC. It is translated as CASSYGGDSYEQYF.